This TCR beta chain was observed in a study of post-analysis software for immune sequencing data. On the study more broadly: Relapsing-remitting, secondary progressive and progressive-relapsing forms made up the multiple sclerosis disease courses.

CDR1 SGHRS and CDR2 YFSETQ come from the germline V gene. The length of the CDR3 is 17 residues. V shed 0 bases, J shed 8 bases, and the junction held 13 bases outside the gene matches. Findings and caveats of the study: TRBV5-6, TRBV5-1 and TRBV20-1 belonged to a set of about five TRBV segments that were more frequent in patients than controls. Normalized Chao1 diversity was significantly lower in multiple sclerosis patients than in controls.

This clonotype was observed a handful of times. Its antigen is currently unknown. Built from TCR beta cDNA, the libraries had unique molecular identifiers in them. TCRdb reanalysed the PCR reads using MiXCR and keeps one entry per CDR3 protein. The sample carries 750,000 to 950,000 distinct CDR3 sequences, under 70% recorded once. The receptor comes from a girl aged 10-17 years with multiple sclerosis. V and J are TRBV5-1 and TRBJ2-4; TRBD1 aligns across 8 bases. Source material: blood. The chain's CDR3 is CASSLARKDRVGDIQYF. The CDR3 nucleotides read TGCGCCAGCAGCTTGGCCAGGAAGGACAGGGTGGGGGACATTCAGTACTTC.